The 25 T cell receptor beta chains given below trace back to one sample, sequenced in a study of T cell responses to AZD1222 COVID-19 vaccine (dated by TCRdb to 2020 to 2022). The time point label of this sample denotes: baseline before first vaccination. Preparation of the library involved the immunoSEQ multiplex PCR assay. TCRdb retrieved this table from immuneACCESS and kept in-frame rearrangements only. Not all clones are present; in checked studies, unresolved V genes account for under half, and no reason is known for the remainder. The sample includes 110,000 to 150,000 clones, with roughly 91% observed a single time. The ten largest clones take up over 8% of the sample. The specimen was peripheral blood, collected on day 0 of AZD1222 vaccination. These receptors all stem from an adult in good health.

The chain links TRBV9 to TRBJ1-3; a possible D gene is TRBD1 (6 bases). V was pared by 4 bases and J by 4 bases, with 18 bases between. The germline CDR1 and CDR2 sequences are SGDLS and YYNGEE. The CDR3 is 16 residues long. CDR3 DNA sequence: TGTGCCAGCAGCCCCAACCTACAGGGAGCAGGAAACACCATATATTTT. It yields the protein CASSPNLQGAGNTIYF.

This clone was seen only once. The chain employs TRBV27 and TRBJ1-5; tentative D call: TRBD1 (5 bases). There are 13 residues in the CDR3. Germline CDR1 MNHEY, CDR2 SMNVEV (reference sequence). Trimming removed 3 bases from V and 3 bases from J, with 6 bases in between. The CDR3 coding sequence is TGTGCCAGCAGTTTGGGGCACAATCAGCCCCAGCATTTT. Translated: CASSLGHNQPQHF.

This clone has a single count. The junction differs from germline at one of its ends, possibly a read error. V usage is TRBV7-2 and J usage is TRBJ1-2, with D perhaps matching TRBD1 (6 bases). CDR3 size: 13 residues. From germline, CDR1 is SGHTA and CDR2 FQGNSA. CDR3 protein: CASSDLNAGAALF. The DNA for the CDR3 is TGTGCCAGCAGCGACCTTAACGCGGGGGCCGCCCTTTTC. Full variable domain (remainder filled in from reference TRBV7-2 and TRBJ1-2): GAGVSQSPSNKVTEKGKDVELRCDPISGHTALYWYRQSLGQGLEFLIYFQGNSAPDKSGLPSDRFSAERTGGSVSTLTIQRTQQEDSAVYLCASSDLNAGAALFGSGTRLTVV.

The chain links TRBV6-6 to TRBJ2-7; D is possibly TRBD1 or TRBD2 (5 bases each). Deletions cut 4 bases from V and 0 bases from J, with 13 bases between. This CDR3 is 15 amino acids long. Germline assignment: CDR1 MNHNY and CDR2 SVGAGI (reference sequence). CDR3 nucleotides: TGTGCCAGCAGTTTCGGGACCGAGAGCTCCTACGAGCAGTACTTC. The encoded protein is CASSFGTESSYEQYF.

The V and J genes are TRBV7-9 and TRBJ2-7, with D perhaps TRBD2 (5 bases). This CDR3 spans 15 amino acids. Germline V CDR1 and CDR2: SEHNR, FQNEAQ (reference sequence). Trimming removed 5 bases at V and 3 bases at J, with 17 bases between. CDR3 sequence reads: CASSNGLWRVYEQYF. As DNA, the CDR3 is TGTGCCAGCAGCAATGGACTCTGGAGAGTCTACGAGCAGTACTTC.

The chain is built from TRBV4-1 and TRBJ1-5; TRBD1 aligns across 10 bases. The CDR3 loop spans 15 amino acids. J gave up 5 bases and V 4 bases, and 5 bases lay outside the gene matches. Germline CDR1 and CDR2: MGHRA and YSYEKL. The CDR3 loop is CASSLFGQGDQPQHF. In DNA, the CDR3 is TGCGCCAGCAGCCTCTTCGGACAGGGGGATCAGCCCCAGCATTTT.

The chain links TRBV5-5 to TRBJ1-6; 8 positions agree with TRBD1. Trimming cost V 2 bases and J 11 bases; bases outside gene matches: 6. Germline CDR1 and CDR2: SGHKS and YYEKEE (reference sequence). The CDR3 spans 14 residues. The CDR3 coding sequence is TGTGCCAGCAGCTTCGGACAGGGTTCCACACCCCTCCACTTT. Protein: CASSFGQGSTPLHF. Using reference TRBV5-5 and TRBJ1-6 for the parts outside the CDR3, the full variable domain is DAGVTQSPTHLIKTRGQQVTLRCSPISGHKSVSWYQQVLGQGPQFIFQYYEKEERGRGNFPDRFSARQFPNYSSELNVNALLLGDSALYLCASSFGQGSTPLHFGNGTRLTVT.

The chain employs TRBV7-3 and TRBJ2-2; 14 bases are a match to TRBD2. The CDR3 has 18 amino acids. Trimming at V came to 5 bases and at J to 7 bases, leaving 12 bases not matched to a gene. Germline CDR1 is SGHTA and CDR2 is FQGTGA. The CDR3 coding sequence is TGTGCCAGCAGCCCCTGGACTAGCGGGGGGCTGGGAGGCGGGGAGCTGTTTTTT. Translating it yields CASSPWTSGGLGGGELFF.

The chain joins TRBV5-1 to TRBJ2-5, with a weak D call TRBD1 (5 bases). The germline V gene has CDR1 SGHRS and CDR2 YFSETQ. V was clipped by 4 bases and J by 7 bases, with 23 bases between them. The CDR3 contains 16 residues. Written as DNA, the CDR3 is TGCGCCAGCAGCCCCAATTGGGGTCAGGGCCCAGGGACCCAGTACTTC. Its protein product is CASSPNWGQGPGTQYF.

A word on this clone: One end of the junction fails to match germline, which may point to a read error. The chain carries TRBV15 and TRBJ2-7; 8 bases line up with TRBD1. CDR1 LNHNV and CDR2 YYDKDF come from the germline V gene (reference sequence). The CDR3 length is 14 residues. CDR3: CATSTGTGPRGRNF. The CDR3 bases are TGTGCCACCAGCACAGGGACAGGCCCAAGGGGTCGGAACTTC.

The genes are TRBV18 and TRBJ1-4; D gene unclear. This CDR3 is built from 13 residues. Germline CDR1 and CDR2: KGHSH and LQKENI. V lost 3 bases to trimming and J lost 8 bases, with 10 bases between them. The CDR3: CASSPPGGEKLFF. CDR3 coding DNA: TGTGCCAGCTCACCTCCAGGAGGCGAAAAACTGTTTTTT.

The chain has TRBV29-1 and TRBJ1-5; TRBD1 matches at 7 bases. Trimming removed 7 bases from V and 7 bases from J; junction bases left unmatched: 7. The CDR3 has 12 amino acids. CDR1 is SQVTM and CDR2 is ANQGSEA in the germline V gene. The CDR3 region is CSAQTGTQPQHF. CDR3 sequence (DNA): TGCAGCGCCCAGACAGGGACCCAGCCCCAGCATTTT.

V gene TRBV7-2 combines with J gene TRBJ1-3; D is undetermined. Trimming cost V 2 bases and J 8 bases, with 16 bases left between them. The germline CDR1 and CDR2 sequences are SGHTA and FQGNSA. The CDR3 has 15 residues. The CDR3 DNA reads as TGTGCCAGCAGCTTAATCCCGAAGCTGGTACACACCATATATTTT. It translates to CASSLIPKLVHTIYF.

This clone was observed once. The chain is built from TRBV7-2 and TRBJ1-1, with unresolved D. This CDR3 spans 14 amino acids. V shed 5 bases and J shed 6 bases, with 16 bases lying between them. Germline lookup yields CDR1 SGHTA and CDR2 FQGNSA. CDR3 DNA: TGTGCCAGCAGCCCGATCGTCCAGAATCCTGAAGCTTTCTTT. Protein product: CASSPIVQNPEAFF. Combining the CDR3 with reference TRBV7-2 and TRBJ1-1 gives the whole variable domain GAGVSQSPSNKVTEKGKDVELRCDPISGHTALYWYRQSLGQGLEFLIYFQGNSAPDKSGLPSDRFSAERTGGSVSTLTIQRTQQEDSAVYLCASSPIVQNPEAFFGQGTRLTVV.

This clone has more than one count but fewer than ten. The gene calls are TRBV15 and TRBJ2-2, with D possibly TRBD2 on 6 matching bases. The CDR3 length is 17 residues. The germline CDR1 and CDR2 sequences are LNHNV and YYDKDF (reference sequence). Trimming shortened V by 0 bases and J by 2 bases, and 13 bases separated the two germline ends. CDR3 DNA sequence: TGTGCCACCAGCAGAGATCCCCCCGGGGGAAACACCGGGGAGCTGTTTTTT. This codes for CATSRDPPGGNTGELFF. Combining the CDR3 with reference TRBV15 and TRBJ2-2 gives the whole variable domain DAMVIQNPRYQVTQFGKPVTLSCSQTLNHNVMYWYQQKSSQAPKLLFHYYDKDFNNEADTPDNFQSRRPNTSFCFLDIRSPGLGDTAMYLCATSRDPPGGNTGELFFGEGSRLTVL.

The chain has TRBV6-2 or TRBV6-3 and TRBJ2-7, with a weak D call TRBD2 (5 bases). There are 14 residues in the CDR3. In germline, CDR1 is MNHEY, CDR2 SVGEGT. The V and J ends lost 4 bases and 4 bases respectively, with 14 bases between them. The CDR3 DNA reads as TGTGCCAGCAGTTTTGGGGAGTCGAGGTACGAGCAGTACTTC. Translation: CASSFGESRYEQYF.

This CDR3 reads CATRSQETQYF. CDR3 sequence (DNA): TGTGCCACCAGGAGCCAAGAGACCCAGTACTTC. V usage is TRBV15 and J usage is TRBJ2-5; D is undetermined. V lost 6 bases, J lost 1 base, and 3 bases lay in between. The CDR3 runs 11 residues. Per the germline V gene, CDR1 is LNHNV and CDR2 is YYDKDF (reference sequence).

The rearrangement joins TRBV29-1 to TRBJ2-7, with 9 bases lining up with TRBD1. The germline V gene encodes CDR1 SQVTM and CDR2 ANQGSEA. This CDR3 has 14 amino acids. With V trimmed by 7 bases and J by 3 bases, 10 bases remained unmatched. CDR3 sequence reads: CSATTGGYFYEQYF. In DNA form, the CDR3 reads TGCAGCGCTACAACAGGGGGCTATTTCTACGAGCAGTACTTC.

The rearrangement links TRBV4-1 to TRBJ1-2; TRBD1 might be the D (5 bases). V gave up 0 bases and J gave up 7 bases, with 9 bases separating them. This CDR3 region has 13 residues. In germline, CDR1 is MGHRA, CDR2 YSYEKL. The CDR3 DNA is TGCGCCAGCAGCCAAGATCAGGGTGGTGGCTACACCTTC. Protein sequence: CASSQDQGGGYTF.

This chain links TRBV9 with TRBJ1-1; D gene uncertain. Germline CDR1 reads SGDLS; CDR2 reads YYNGEE. Trimming took 6 bases from V and 5 from J, leaving 20 bases between them. This CDR3 region has 15 residues. CDR3 amino acids: CASTVRPDRETEAFF. In DNA, the CDR3 is TGTGCCAGCACCGTTCGGCCCGATCGGGAAACTGAAGCTTTCTTT.

The chain joins TRBV7-2 to TRBJ2-3; D ambiguous. CDR1 and CDR2 (germline): SGHTA, FQGNSA. V lost 4 bases and J lost 5, with 13 bases in between. This CDR3 comprises 14 residues. CDR3 loop: CASSSQERVDTQYF. The CDR3 DNA reads as TGTGCCAGCAGCTCCCAGGAGAGAGTAGATACGCAGTATTTT.

This clone appeared once. V gene TRBV11-3 combines with J gene TRBJ2-4; TRBD1 matches at 9 bases. The junction had 7 bases not matched to a gene; V was cut back by 3 bases and J by 7 bases. Per the germline V gene, CDR1 is SGHNT and CDR2 is YENEEA. The CDR3 is made up of 15 amino acids. CDR3 DNA: TGTGCCAGCAGCTTCCGGGACAGGGAATCGAACATTCAGTACTTC. As protein: CASSFRDRESNIQYF.

This clone was recorded only once. The chain has TRBV30 and TRBJ1-4; D might be TRBD1 (6 bases). V was clipped by 5 bases and J by 8 bases, with 18 bases between them. Germline-derived CDR1 and CDR2 are GTSNPN and SVGIG (reference sequence). This CDR3 spans 14 amino acids. CDR3 in amino acids: CAWVLRGAREKLFF. Written as DNA, the CDR3 is TGTGCCTGGGTTCTGAGGGGGGCGCGGGAAAAACTGTTTTTT.

This sequence joins TRBV28 and TRBJ1-4; no clear D gene. CDR3 length: 12 amino acids. The ends were cut back, 3 bases at V and 11 bases at J, with 10 bases in the middle. Germline CDR1 is MDHEN and CDR2 is SYDVKM. The DNA for the CDR3 is TGTGCCAGCAGTTTCAGGACCGTGAAACTGTTTTTT. It is translated as CASSFRTVKLFF.

This sequence joins TRBV10-3 and TRBJ1-2; no definite D call. V was trimmed by 6 bases and J by 8 bases, leaving 16 bases between them. CDR1 ENHRY and CDR2 SYGVKD come from the germline V gene. The CDR3 runs to 13 residues. The CDR3 DNA reads as TGTGCCATCAGCCCCCTTACTCGCGGGGGCTACACCTTC. This encodes CAISPLTRGGYTF.